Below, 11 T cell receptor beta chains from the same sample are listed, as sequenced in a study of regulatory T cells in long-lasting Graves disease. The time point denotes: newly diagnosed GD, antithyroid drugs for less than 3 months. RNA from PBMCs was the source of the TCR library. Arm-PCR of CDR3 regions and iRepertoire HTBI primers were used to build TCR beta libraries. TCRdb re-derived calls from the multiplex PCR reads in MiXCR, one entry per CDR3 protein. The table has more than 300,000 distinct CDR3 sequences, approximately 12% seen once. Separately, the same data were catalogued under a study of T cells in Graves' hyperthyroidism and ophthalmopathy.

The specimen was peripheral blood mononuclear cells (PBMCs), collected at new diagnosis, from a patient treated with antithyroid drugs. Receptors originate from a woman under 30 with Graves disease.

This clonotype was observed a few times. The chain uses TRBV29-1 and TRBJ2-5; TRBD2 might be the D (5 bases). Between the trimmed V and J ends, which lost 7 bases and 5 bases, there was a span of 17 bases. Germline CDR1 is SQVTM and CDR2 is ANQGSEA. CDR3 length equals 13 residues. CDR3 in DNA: TGCAGCGCCAAGCGGTGGCCGGTGGAGACCCAGTACTTC. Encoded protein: CSAKRWPVETQYF. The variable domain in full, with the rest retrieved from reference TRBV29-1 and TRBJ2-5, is SAVISQKPSRDICQRGTSLTIQCQVDSQVTMMFWYRQQPGQSLTLIATANQGSEATYESGFVIDKFPISRPNLTFSTLTVSNMSPEDSSIYLCSAKRWPVETQYFGPGTRLLVL.

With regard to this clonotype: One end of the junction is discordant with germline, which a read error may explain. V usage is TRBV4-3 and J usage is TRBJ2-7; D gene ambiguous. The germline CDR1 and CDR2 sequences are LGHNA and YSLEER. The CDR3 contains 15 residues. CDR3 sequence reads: CAGSQDVAAVIEQYF. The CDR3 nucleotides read TGCGCCGGCAGCCAAGATGTGGCGGCGGTGATCGAGCAGTACTTC.

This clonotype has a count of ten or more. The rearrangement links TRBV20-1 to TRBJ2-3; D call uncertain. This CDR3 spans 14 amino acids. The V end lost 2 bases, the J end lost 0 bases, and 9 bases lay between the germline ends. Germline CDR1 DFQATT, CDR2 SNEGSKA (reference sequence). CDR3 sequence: CSARRLGSTDTQYF. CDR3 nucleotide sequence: TGCAGTGCTAGAAGGCTAGGTAGCACAGATACGCAGTATTTT.

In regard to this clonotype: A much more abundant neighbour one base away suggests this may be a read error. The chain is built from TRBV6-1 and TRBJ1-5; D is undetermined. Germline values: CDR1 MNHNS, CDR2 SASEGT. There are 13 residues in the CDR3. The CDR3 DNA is TGTACCAGCACCAGGTCCCCCGATCAGCCCCAGCATTTT. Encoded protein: CTSTRSPDQPQHF.

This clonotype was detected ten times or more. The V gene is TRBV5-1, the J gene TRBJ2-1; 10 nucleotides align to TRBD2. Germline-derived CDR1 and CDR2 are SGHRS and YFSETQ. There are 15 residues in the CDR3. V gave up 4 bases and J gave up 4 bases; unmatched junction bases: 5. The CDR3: CASSTGTSVYNEQFF. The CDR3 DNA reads TGCGCCAGCAGCACCGGGACTAGCGTATACAATGAGCAGTTCTTC.

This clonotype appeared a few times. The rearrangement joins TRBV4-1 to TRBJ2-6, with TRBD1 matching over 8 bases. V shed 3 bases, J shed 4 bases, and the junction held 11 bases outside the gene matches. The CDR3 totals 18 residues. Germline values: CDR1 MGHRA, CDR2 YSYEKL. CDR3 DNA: TGCGCCAGCAGCCACCCGGGACAGGCCAGGGCGGGGGCCAACGTCCTGACTTTC. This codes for CASSHPGQARAGANVLTF.

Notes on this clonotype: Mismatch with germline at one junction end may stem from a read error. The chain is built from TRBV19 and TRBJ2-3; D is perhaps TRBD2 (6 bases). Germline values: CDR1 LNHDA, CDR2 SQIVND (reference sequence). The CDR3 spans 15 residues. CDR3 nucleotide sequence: TGTACCAGTAGTGGCACCGGGACTGGCACAGATACGCAGTATTTT. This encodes CTSSGTGTGTDTQYF.

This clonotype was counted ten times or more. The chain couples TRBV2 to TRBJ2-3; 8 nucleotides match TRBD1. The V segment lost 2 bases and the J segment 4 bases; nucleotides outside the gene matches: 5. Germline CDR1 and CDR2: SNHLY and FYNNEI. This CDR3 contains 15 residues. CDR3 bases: TGTGCCAGCAGTGAAAGGACAGGGAACGCAGATACGCAGTATTTT. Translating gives CASSERTGNADTQYF. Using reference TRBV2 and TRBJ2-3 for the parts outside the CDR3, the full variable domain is EPEVTQTPSHQVTQMGQEVILRCVPISNHLYFYWYRQILGQKVEFLVSFYNNEISEKSEIFDDQFSVERPDGSNFTLKIRSTKLEDSAMYFCASSERTGNADTQYFGPGTRLTVL.

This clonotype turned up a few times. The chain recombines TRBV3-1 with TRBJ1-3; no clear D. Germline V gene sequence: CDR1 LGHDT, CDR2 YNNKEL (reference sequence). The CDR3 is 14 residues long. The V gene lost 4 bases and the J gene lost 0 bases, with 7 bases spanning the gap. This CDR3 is CASSRGSSGNTIYF. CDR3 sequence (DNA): TGTGCCAGCAGCCGGGGTTCCTCTGGAAACACCATATATTTT. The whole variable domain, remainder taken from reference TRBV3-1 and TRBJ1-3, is DTAVSQTPKYLVTQMGNDKSIKCEQNLGHDTMYWYKQDSKKFLKIMFSYNNKELIINETVPNRFSPKSPDKAHLNLHINSLELGDSAVYFCASSRGSSGNTIYFGEGSWLTVV.

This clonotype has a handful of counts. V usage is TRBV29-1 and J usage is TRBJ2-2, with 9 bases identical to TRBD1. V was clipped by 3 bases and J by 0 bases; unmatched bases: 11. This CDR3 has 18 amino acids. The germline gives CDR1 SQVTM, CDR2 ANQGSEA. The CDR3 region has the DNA TGCAGCGTTGAGTTTACAGGGGGCGTTCCTACGAACACCGGGGAGCTGTTTTTT. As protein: CSVEFTGGVPTNTGELFF.

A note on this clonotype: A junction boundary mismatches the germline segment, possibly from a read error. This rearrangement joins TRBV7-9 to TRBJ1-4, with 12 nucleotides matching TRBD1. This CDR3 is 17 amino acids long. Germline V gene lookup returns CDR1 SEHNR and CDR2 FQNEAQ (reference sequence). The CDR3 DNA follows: TGTGCCACCAGCTTCCCGGGACAGGGGGCTGGGACTGAAAAACTGTTTTTT. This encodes CATSFPGQGAGTEKLFF.